Each of the 17 T cell receptor beta chains below was sequenced from the same sample in a study of blood T cell repertoires in COVID-19. Only in-frame clones appear in the TCRdb table, and some are missing; sequencing was by immunoSEQ multiplex PCR. The sample includes 250,000 or so clones, approximately 86% seen only once; the top ten take roughly 5.5%. Specimen: peripheral blood. The receptor source for this set is a human donor in a cohort sampled during active COVID-19.

The chain joins TRBV14 to TRBJ1-1; D is unclear. Trimming pared 1 base from V and 5 bases from J, leaving 5 bases between. CDR3 length equals 12 residues. Germline values: CDR1 SGHDN, CDR2 FVKESK. The chain's CDR3 is CASSQVRTEAFF. CDR3 bases: TGTGCCAGCAGCCAAGTTCGGACTGAAGCTTTCTTT.

The V gene is TRBV12-5, the J gene TRBJ2-1, with 7 bases aligning to TRBD2. The CDR3 totals 18 residues. Germline trimming cut 1 base from V and 3 bases from J; bases unmatched to any gene: 12. Germline CDR1 is LGHNT and CDR2 is FRNRAP. The CDR3 spells CASGLGPGSGGLYNEQFF. Here the CDR3 DNA reads TGTGCTAGTGGTTTGGGCCCCGGCTCGGGGGGTCTCTACAATGAGCAGTTCTTC. Together with reference TRBV12-5 and TRBJ2-1, the CDR3 gives the full variable domain: DARVTQTPRHKVTEMGQEVTMRCQPILGHNTVFWYRQTMMQGLELLAYFRNRAPLDDSGMPKDRFSAEMPDATLATLKIQPSEPRDSAVYFCASGLGPGSGGLYNEQFFGPGTRLTVL.

The genes are TRBV4-1 and TRBJ2-3; TRBD2 is a possible D gene (6 bases). The CDR3 sequence is 15 residues long. V was trimmed by 3 bases and J by 0 bases, leaving 10 bases between them. Germline V lookup: CDR1 MGHRA, CDR2 YSYEKL. Written as DNA, the CDR3 is TGCGCCAGCAGCCAGGGCCGGGGGAGCACAGATACGCAGTATTTT. It specifies CASSQGRGSTDTQYF.

V and J are TRBV12-3 or TRBV12-4 and TRBJ1-6; D gene ambiguous. Trimming stripped 7 bases from V and 4 bases from J, with 8 bases between. This CDR3 contains 13 residues. DNA for the CDR3: TGTGCCAGCAAGCTCACTTATAATTCACCCCTCCACTTT. This encodes CASKLTYNSPLHF.

The CDR3 DNA sequence: TGTGCCAGCAGCTTAGGCGGATACACAGATACGCAGTATTTT. Its translation is CASSLGGYTDTQYF. The gene calls are TRBV7-2 and TRBJ2-3; no clear D gene. The CDR3 contains 14 residues. Germline V gene lookup returns CDR1 SGHTA and CDR2 FQGNSA. V was trimmed by 1 base and J by 2 bases, leaving 7 bases between them.

The table lists this clone with a count of one. V usage is TRBV30 and J usage is TRBJ2-1, with D possibly matching TRBD1 (6 bases). The germline V and J ends were trimmed by 1 base and 5 bases, with 9 bases remaining between them. This CDR3 region has 13 residues. Germline V gene lookup returns CDR1 GTSNPN and CDR2 SVGIG (reference sequence). This chain's CDR3 is CAWSARGDNEQFF. Here the CDR3 DNA reads TGTGCCTGGAGTGCCAGGGGAGACAATGAGCAGTTCTTC.

The V gene is TRBV6-5, the J gene TRBJ2-4; 7 nucleotides line up with TRBD2. Germline V gene data show CDR1 as MNHEY and CDR2 as SVGAGI. The CDR3 loop spans 14 amino acids. Germline trimming cut 8 bases from V and 6 bases from J; bases unmatched to any gene: 10. The CDR3 DNA sequence: TGTGCCAGCTTCAATCGGGGGGTTGGAAACATTCAGTACTTC. It codes for CASFNRGVGNIQYF.

The chain combines TRBV10-3 with TRBJ2-3; 11 nucleotides align to TRBD1. The CDR3 totals 17 residues. V lost 2 bases, J lost 4 bases, and 8 bases stayed unmatched. Per germline, CDR1 ENHRY and CDR2 SYGVKD. CDR3 bases: TGTGCCATCAGTGAGACTCGGACAGGGGGCGCGGCAGATACGCAGTATTTT. Translated: CAISETRTGGAADTQYF.

This chain joins TRBV18 and TRBJ1-1; unclear D gene. The V gene lost 1 base and the J gene lost 7 bases, with 10 bases spanning the gap. The germline V gene has CDR1 KGHSH and CDR2 LQKENI. This CDR3 contains 13 residues. Here the CDR3 reads CASSPQEQNEAFF. The CDR3 nucleotides read TGTGCCAGCTCACCACAGGAGCAAAATGAAGCTTTCTTT.

V gene TRBV3-1 (or the pseudogene TRBV3-2) combines with J gene TRBJ1-2; 11 nucleotides line up with TRBD1. CDR3 length: 16 amino acids. The V segment lost 4 bases and the J segment 8 bases; nucleotides outside the gene matches: 12. From germline, CDR1 is LGHDT and CDR2 YNNKEL (reference sequence). CDR3 amino acids: CASSRSLGTGGRGYTF. CDR3 nucleotides: TGTGCCAGCAGCCGAAGTTTGGGGACAGGGGGGAGAGGCTACACCTTC.

V usage is TRBV27 and J usage is TRBJ1-5; D is uncertain. V was clipped by 0 bases and J by 3 bases, with 3 bases between them. CDR1 is MNHEY and CDR2 is SMNVEV in the germline V gene (reference sequence). CDR3 length: 13 residues. Written as DNA, the CDR3 is TGTGCCAGCAGTTTATCGTACAATCAGCCCCAGCATTTT. It codes for CASSLSYNQPQHF.

The chain combines TRBV6-6 with TRBJ1-4; TRBD1 agrees at 7 bases. J was trimmed by 7 bases and V by 6 bases; bases with no gene match: 8. This CDR3 comprises 14 residues. Germline V CDR1 and CDR2: MNHNY, SVGAGI (reference sequence). Written as DNA, the CDR3 is TGTGCCAGCAGGCCAGGGGGATTGAGTGAAAAACTGTTTTTT. Protein product: CASRPGGLSEKLFF.

This clone was counted between two and nine times. V gene TRBV25-1 combines with J gene TRBJ1-2, with D perhaps matching TRBD1 (6 bases). V was pared by 3 bases and J by 4 bases, with 15 bases between. The CDR3 is 15 amino acids. Germline CDR1 reads MGHDK; CDR2 reads SYGVNS. The DNA for the CDR3 is TGTGCCAGCAGTGAGTCGGGGGGCTTGGTCTATGGCTACACCTTC. Its protein is CASSESGGLVYGYTF.

This sequence joins TRBV7-2 and TRBJ2-7, with TRBD2 matching over 14 bases. Germline V gene data show CDR1 as SGHTA and CDR2 as FQGNSA. V gave up 5 bases and J gave up 4 bases; unmatched junction bases: 13. The CDR3 runs 18 residues. The CDR3 DNA is TGTGCCAGCAGCCAGAGGGCAGGGTGGACTAGCGGGGGGTACGAGCAGTACTTC. Translation gives CASSQRAGWTSGGYEQYF.

The chain employs TRBV29-1 and TRBJ2-7, with TRBD1 identical over 8 bases. The CDR3 length is 12 residues. V dropped 7 bases and J dropped 7; count of bases not matched to a gene: 9. The germline V gene encodes CDR1 SQVTM and CDR2 ANQGSEA. This CDR3 reads CSGYRGSGEQYF. CDR3 coding DNA: TGCAGCGGCTACAGGGGGTCCGGGGAGCAGTACTTC.

The rearrangement uses TRBV27 and TRBJ2-2, with 8 positions matching TRBD2. V was pared by 6 bases and J by 1 base, with 4 bases of the junction left unmatched. CDR1 is MNHEY and CDR2 is SMNVEV in the germline V gene (reference sequence). The CDR3 is 15 residues long. The CDR3 nucleotides are TGTGCCAGCAGACCCAGCGGGGGGAACACCGGGGAGCTGTTTTTT. Residues: CASRPSGGNTGELFF.

The chain employs TRBV7-2 and TRBJ2-1, with 15 bases matching TRBD2. This CDR3 spans 17 amino acids. V was pared by 5 bases and J by 7 bases, with 9 bases of the junction left unmatched. The germline CDR1 and CDR2 sequences are SGHTA and FQGNSA. The CDR3 DNA follows: TGTGCCAGCAGCGGAGCTAGGACTAGCGGGGGGGGTAATGAGCAGTTCTTC. Encoded protein: CASSGARTSGGGNEQFF.